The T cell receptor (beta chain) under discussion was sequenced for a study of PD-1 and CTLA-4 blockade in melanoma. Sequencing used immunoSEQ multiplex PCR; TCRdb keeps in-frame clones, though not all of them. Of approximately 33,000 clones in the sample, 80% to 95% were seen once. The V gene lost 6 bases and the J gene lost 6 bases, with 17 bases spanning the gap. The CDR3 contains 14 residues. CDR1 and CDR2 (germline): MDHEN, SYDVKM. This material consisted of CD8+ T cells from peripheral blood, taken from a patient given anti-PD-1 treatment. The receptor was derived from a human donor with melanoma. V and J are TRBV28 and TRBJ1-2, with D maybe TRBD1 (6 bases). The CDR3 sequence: CASRTFADRNGYTF. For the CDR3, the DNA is TGTGCCAGCAGGACCTTCGCGGACAGAAATGGCTACACCTTC.